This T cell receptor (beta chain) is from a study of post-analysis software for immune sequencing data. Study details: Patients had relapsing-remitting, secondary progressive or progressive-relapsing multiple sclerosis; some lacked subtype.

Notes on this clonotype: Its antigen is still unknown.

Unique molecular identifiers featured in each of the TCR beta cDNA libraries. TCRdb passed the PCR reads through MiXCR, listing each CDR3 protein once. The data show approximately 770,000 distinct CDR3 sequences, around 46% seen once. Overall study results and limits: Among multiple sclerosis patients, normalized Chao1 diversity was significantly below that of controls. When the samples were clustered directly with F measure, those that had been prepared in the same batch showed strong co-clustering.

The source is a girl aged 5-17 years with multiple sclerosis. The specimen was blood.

The CDR3 loop reads CATTPGREGLHEQYF. The CDR3 nucleotides are TGTGCCACGACACCCGGGCGGGAGGGCCTACACGAGCAGTACTTC. The rearrangement uses TRBV7-9 and TRBJ2-7; 9 bases agree with TRBD2. Unmatched junction bases numbered 15, after V lost 10 bases and J lost 5 bases. The CDR3 extends over 15 amino acids. Germline values: CDR1 SEHNR, CDR2 FQNEAQ (reference sequence).